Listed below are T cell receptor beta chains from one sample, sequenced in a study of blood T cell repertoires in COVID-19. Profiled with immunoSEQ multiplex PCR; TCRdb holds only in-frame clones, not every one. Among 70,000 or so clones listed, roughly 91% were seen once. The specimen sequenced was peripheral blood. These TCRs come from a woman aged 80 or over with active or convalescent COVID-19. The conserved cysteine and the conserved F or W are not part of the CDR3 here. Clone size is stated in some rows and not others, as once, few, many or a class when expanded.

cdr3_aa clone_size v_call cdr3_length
ASSLTGELF - TRBV7-9 9
ASSLAPPSYEQY - TRBV5-1 12
ASSPSGGPYNEQF - TRBV28 13
AAARRQETQY - TRBV12-3/TRBV12-4 10
ASRRGDYNEKLF - TRBV27 12
ASSSREQY - TRBV28 8
ASSPQNPPQVYEQY - TRBV18 14
ASRPNNQPQH - TRBV28 10
ASSVQVSPETQY - TRBV9 12
ASSLDYSGANVLT - TRBV5-8 13
ASEAAPEAF - TRBV10-1 9
ASSQASGSDWETQY - TRBV4-1 14
ASSHSLLVVSPKNIQY - TRBV4-1 16
ASSFTGGVLFGYT - TRBV5-4 13
ASNLVQGQINEKLF - TRBV2 14
ASSPQRGSYEQY - TRBV18 12
ASSPWTGPKGDTQY - TRBV7-9 14
ASSVRGGLTISTDTQY - TRBV9 16
ASSSVGTGQPPLH once TRBV5-6 13
ASSRFLSPSRGSNTEAF - TRBV23-1 17
AWSVFGGSETQY - TRBV30 12
ASSHEGQGSGGYT once TRBV7-2 13
AISESIGVADGGSYEQY - TRBV10-3 17
ASSLAQGAEVEQY few TRBV5-6 13
ASSSQQFTYNEQF - TRBV5-1 13
ASSPDNFKQY once TRBV18 10
AIGRAEGQPHEQY - TRBV10-3 13
ATSTTQFIGTYNSPLH - TRBV15 16
ATSREGGRWVF - TRBV15 11
ASTPLAQETQY - TRBV12-3/TRBV12-4 11
ASSYGAGGYGNEQF - TRBV6-6 14
ASSQGGEGGALTDTQY medium-sized TRBV4-2 16
ASSLGGALSEQY - TRBV11-2 12
ASSRGGFAYGYT - TRBV27 12
AISEFPYEQY - TRBV10-3 10
ASTLGQGYGYT once TRBV12-3/TRBV12-4 11
ATRMDRLDREGNQPQH - TRBV15 16
ASSTDRGPEAF - TRBV6-5 11
ASSQIAGVLSGANVLT - TRBV4-1 16
ASSSHQSGGALDEQF - TRBV28 15
ASSWTGANEKLF - TRBV19 12
ASSLESTGINQPQH - TRBV7-2 14
ASSNTGTSNYEQY - TRBV5-1 13
ASSQALQGRSPLH - TRBV3-1/TRBV3-2 13
ASSSTRGGNNEQF - TRBV7-6 13
ASSVQGGNTEAF - TRBV9 12
ASEGAGGAF once TRBV9 9
ASTGGLAGGGANVLT - TRBV5-1 15
AISENSGAF - TRBV10-3 9
ASSYDASGPYEQY - TRBV6-5 13
ASTNTGMVQPQH few TRBV19 12
ASSLALGGGDEKLF - TRBV27 14
ATGGLVAGGGEQY - TRBV10-3 13
ASSLIVAGSYRD - TRBV7-2 12
ASSLGGNYEQY - TRBV7-7 11
SVGLAGTYEQY - TRBV29-1 11
ASSKERDSRNTGELF - TRBV21-1 15